This TCR beta chain was sequenced in a study of shared clonotypes between healthy human individuals. The protocol was immunoSEQ multiplex PCR, while the TCRdb copy is restricted to in-frame clones and leaves out a portion. The repertoire consists of about 1.1 million clones, with approximately 75% occurring once and the leading ten covering more than 0.85%. CDR1 is LNHDA and CDR2 is SQIVND in the germline V gene (reference sequence). This CDR3 contains 13 residues. Trimming took off 2 bases at V and 4 bases at J, with 9 bases between the two ends. Sample: memory CD4+ T cells from PBMCs. Noted subset: CD45RA-negative fraction. The TCR originated in a young man in good health. Some clones in this sample may be carry-over from other donors' samples. The genes are TRBV19 and TRBJ2-7; no clear D gene. The DNA of the CDR3 is TGTGCCAGTAGTATATCGTCCCTATACGAGCAGTACTTC. Amino acids: CASSISSLYEQYF.